The 3 T cell receptor beta chains below come from one sample, sequenced in a study of shared clonotypes between healthy human individuals. This table comes from immunoSEQ multiplex PCR, and its TCRdb copy is limited to in-frame clones, with some not included. Of 2.3 million or so clones in the sample, 90% to 95% are singletons; the top ten hold roughly 0.36%. Sequencing was done on a sample of naive CD4+ T cells from PBMCs. Subset indicated: CD45RA+ positively selected. These receptors all come from a man between 18 and 29 years old in good health. Some clones in this sample may be carry-over from other donors' samples.

The chain uses TRBV7-2 and TRBJ2-3, with D possibly matching TRBD1 (5 bases). V shed 5 bases and J shed 2 bases, with 17 bases lying between them. The CDR3 totals 16 residues. Germline loops: CDR1 SGHTA, CDR2 FQGNSA. The CDR3 bases are TGTGCCAGCAGCCTACGACAGCCCCATCACACAGATACGCAGTATTTT. The encoded protein is CASSLRQPHHTDTQYF.

J is TRBJ2-5 and V is TRBV5-1; D is tentatively TRBD1 or TRBD2 (6 bases each). Trimming removed 3 bases at V and 4 bases at J, with 13 bases between. The CDR3 totals 14 residues. Germline-derived CDR1 and CDR2 are SGHRS and YFSETQ. CDR3 in amino acids: CASSSGEVRETQYF. As DNA, the CDR3 is TGCGCCAGCAGCTCAGGGGAGGTTAGAGAGACCCAGTACTTC.

This clone was seen a handful of times. The same CDR3 arises from other DNA sequences in this sample as well. The gene calls are TRBV7-9 and TRBJ2-5; D perhaps matches TRBD1 (5 bases). V lost 2 bases and J 1 base, leaving 5 bases between the germline ends. There are 13 residues in the CDR3. Germline-derived CDR1 and CDR2 are SEHNR and FQNEAQ (reference sequence). CDR3 DNA: TGTGCCAGCAGCTTAAGGGGCCAAGAGACCCAGTACTTC. This translates into CASSLRGQETQYF.